This TCR beta chain is drawn from a study of T cells after yellow fever vaccination. This clonotype appeared a few times. V lost 7 bases and J lost 2, with 23 bases in between. Per the germline V gene, CDR1 is MDHEN and CDR2 is SYDVKM. The CDR3 consists of 17 residues. Via MiXCR, TCRdb re-called the 5' RACE reads, giving one row per CDR3 protein. Altogether 40,000 to 50,000 distinct CDR3 sequences are present, approximately 6.3% being singletons, with the ten largest covering approximately 16%. Material: CD8+ T cells not binding an NS4B(214-222) dextramer, sorted from PBMCs, obtained 45 days after the yellow fever booster vaccination. The J gene is TRBJ1-2, the V gene TRBV28, with D possibly being TRBD1 (5 bases). The clonotype comes from a man aged 25 to 40 who received the YFV17D yellow fever vaccine. The CDR3 sequence: CASIKSFTGDYNYGYTF. In nucleotides, the CDR3 is TGTGCCAGCATCAAATCCTTCACTGGGGACTACAACTATGGCTACACCTTC.